The text below deals with one TCR beta chain. These data come from a study of regulatory T cells in long-lasting Graves disease. On the study more broadly: Persistence in Graves' disease denoted antithyroid drug use beyond 5 years alongside positive TSH receptor antibodies.

Arm-PCR with iRepertoire HTBI primers amplified the CDR3 regions for these TCR beta libraries. TCRdb re-called the multiplex PCR reads with MiXCR, one entry per CDR3 protein. The sample holds approximately 400,000 distinct CDR3 sequences; less than 25% are singletons and the top ten take roughly 20%. The CDR3 is 17 amino acids. The germline V gene has CDR1 SGHRS and CDR2 YFSETQ. V lost 1 base and J lost 6; bases outside the gene matches: 10. The time point was: persistent/refractory GD, antithyroid drugs over 5 years with positive TRAb. TCR sequences were obtained from RNA taken from PBMCs. V is TRBV5-1 and J is TRBJ2-2, with 9 bases that match TRBD2. Sequenced here: peripheral blood mononuclear cells (PBMCs), sampled when the disease was refractory, from a patient treated with antithyroid drugs. The clonotype was recovered from a female donor with Graves disease. The CDR3 protein is CASSLRGLAGRAGELFF. The CDR3 DNA reads as TGCGCCAGCAGCTTGCGGGGACTAGCAGGACGCGCCGGGGAGCTGTTTTTT.